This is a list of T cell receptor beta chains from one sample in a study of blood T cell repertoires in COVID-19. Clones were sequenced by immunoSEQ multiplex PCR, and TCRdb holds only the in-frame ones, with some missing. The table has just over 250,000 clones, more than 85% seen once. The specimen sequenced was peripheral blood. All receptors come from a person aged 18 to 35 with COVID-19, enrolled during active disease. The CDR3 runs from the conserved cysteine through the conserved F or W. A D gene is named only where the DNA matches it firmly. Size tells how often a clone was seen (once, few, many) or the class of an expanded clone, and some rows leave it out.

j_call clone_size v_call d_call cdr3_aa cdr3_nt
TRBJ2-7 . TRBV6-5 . CASSYSMTGSYEQYF TGTGCCAGCAGTTACTCCATGACGGGTTCCTACGAGCAGTACTTC
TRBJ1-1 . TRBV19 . CASSIAHTHTEAFF TGTGCCAGTAGTATAGCTCACACCCACACTGAAGCTTTCTTT
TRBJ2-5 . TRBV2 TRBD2 CASSDRLASQETQYF TGTGCCAGCAGTGACAGACTAGCGTCACAAGAGACCCAGTACTTC
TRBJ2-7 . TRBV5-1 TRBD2 CASSLFSGSTYEQYF TGCGCCAGCAGCTTGTTTAGCGGGAGTACCTACGAGCAGTACTTC
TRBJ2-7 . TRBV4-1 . CASSQDVGQGNEQYF TGCGCCAGCAGCCAAGATGTTGGGCAGGGGAACGAGCAGTACTTC
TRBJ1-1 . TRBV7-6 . CASSPPGGTEAFF TGTGCCAGCAGCCCACCGGGGGGTACTGAAGCTTTCTTT
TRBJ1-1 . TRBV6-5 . CATSIQSLNTEAFF TGTGCCACCTCCATACAGTCCCTGAACACTGAAGCTTTCTTT
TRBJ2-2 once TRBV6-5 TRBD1 CASSSTGEPGELFF TGTGCCAGCAGCTCTACAGGGGAACCCGGGGAGCTGTTTTTT
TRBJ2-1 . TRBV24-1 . CATSDALVDNEQFF TGTGCCACCAGTGATGCCCTAGTTGACAATGAGCAGTTCTTC
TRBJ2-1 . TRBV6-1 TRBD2 CASSGTSGRTGSSYNEQFF TGTGCCAGCAGTGGGACTAGCGGGAGGACGGGGAGCTCCTACAATGAGCAGTTCTTC
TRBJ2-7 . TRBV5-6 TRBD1 CASSYGTGVLSYEQYF TGTGCCAGCAGCTATGGGACAGGGGTTCTTTCCTACGAGCAGTACTTC
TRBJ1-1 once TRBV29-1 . CSVEVLNTEAFF TGCAGCGTAGAAGTATTGAACACTGAAGCTTTCTTT
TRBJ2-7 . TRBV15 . CATSRRQGRSYEQYF TGTGCCACCAGCAGGCGTCAGGGAAGAAGTTACGAGCAGTACTTC
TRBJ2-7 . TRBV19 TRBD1 CASSEGTGSLYEQYF TGTGCCAGTAGTGAAGGGACAGGGTCGCTCTACGAGCAGTACTTC
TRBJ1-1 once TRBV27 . CASSLWGGNQAFF TGTGCCAGCAGCTTATGGGGGGGTAACCAAGCTTTCTTT
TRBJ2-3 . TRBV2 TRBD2 CASSVGSGRTDTQYF TGTGCCAGCAGTGTGGGGAGCGGGAGAACAGATACGCAGTATTTT
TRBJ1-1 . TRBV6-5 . CASSLTGEYTEAFF TGTGCCAGCAGCTTAACAGGAGAGTACACTGAAGCTTTCTTT
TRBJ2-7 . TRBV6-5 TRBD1 CASSYSGQGAYEQYF TGTGCCAGCAGTTACTCGGGCCAGGGGGCTTACGAGCAGTACTTC
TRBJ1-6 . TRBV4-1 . CASSQDQTDPNSPLHF TGCGCCAGCAGCCAAGATCAAACAGACCCTAATTCACCCCTCCACTTT
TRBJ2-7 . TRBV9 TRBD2 CASSVELAGDEQYF TGTGCCAGCAGCGTGGAACTAGCGGGAGACGAGCAGTACTTC
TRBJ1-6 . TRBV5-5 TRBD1 CASSSLQGVSSPLHF TGTGCCAGCAGCTCCTTACAGGGGGTCAGTTCACCCCTCCACTTT
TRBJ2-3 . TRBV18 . CASSPRVVGGALLTDTQYF TGTGCCAGCTCACCACGGGTTGTCGGGGGTGCCCTTCTCACAGATACGCAGTATTTT
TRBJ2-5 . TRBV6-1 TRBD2 CASSDLLAGGETQYF TGTGCCAGCAGTGACCTACTAGCGGGAGGGGAGACCCAGTACTTC
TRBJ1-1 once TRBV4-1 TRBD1 CASSQAGQGVRTEAFF TGCGCCAGCAGCCAAGCAGGACAGGGGGTGCGCACTGAAGCTTTCTTT
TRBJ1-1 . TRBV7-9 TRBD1 CASSTRQGVTEAFF TGTGCCAGCAGCACCCGACAGGGGGTCACTGAAGCTTTCTTT
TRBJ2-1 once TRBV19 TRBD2 CASTTSGIYNEQFF TGTGCCAGTACGACTAGCGGGATATACAATGAGCAGTTCTTC
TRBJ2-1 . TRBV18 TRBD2 CASSPGLAVSYNEQFF TGTGCCAGCTCACCGGGACTAGCGGTTTCCTACAATGAGCAGTTCTTC
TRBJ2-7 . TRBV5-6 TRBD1 CASSPGQPYEQYF TGTGCCAGCAGCCCGGGACAGCCCTACGAGCAGTACTTC
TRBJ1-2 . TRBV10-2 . CASSGRGGNGYTF TGCGCCAGCAGTGGCCGCGGGGGGAATGGCTACACCTTC
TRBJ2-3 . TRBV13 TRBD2 CASSERLADTQYF TGTGCCAGCAGCGAAAGACTAGCTGATACGCAGTATTTT
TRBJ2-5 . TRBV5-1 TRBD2 CASSAGLAGSTETQYF TGCGCCAGCAGCGCCGGACTAGCGGGGTCCACGGAGACCCAGTACTTC
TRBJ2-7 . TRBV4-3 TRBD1 CASSLSQGPYEQYF TGCGCCAGCAGCCTATCACAGGGGCCCTACGAGCAGTACTTC
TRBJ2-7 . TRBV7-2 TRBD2 CASSLVATSGSPLYF TGTGCCAGCAGCTTAGTTGCCACTAGCGGGAGTCCCTTGTACTTC
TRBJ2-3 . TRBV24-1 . CATSEGGGVPDTQYF TGTGCCACCAGTGAAGGAGGAGGCGTCCCCGATACGCAGTATTTT
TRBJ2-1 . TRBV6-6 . CASSYVGTLDNEQFF TGTGCCAGCAGTTACGTCGGGACACTCGACAATGAGCAGTTCTTC
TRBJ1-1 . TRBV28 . CASSFWQDGTEAFF TGTGCCAGCAGTTTTTGGCAGGATGGGACTGAAGCTTTCTTT
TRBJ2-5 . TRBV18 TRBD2 CASSPPPGTSGANQETQYF TGTGCCAGCTCACCCCCCCCCGGGACTAGCGGGGCCAACCAAGAGACCCAGTACTTC
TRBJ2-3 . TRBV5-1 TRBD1 CASSPGQGRRGGGMGSSTDTQYF TGCGCCAGCAGCCCGGGACAGGGGAGGAGAGGGGGCGGGATGGGCTCTAGCACAGATACGCAGTATTTT
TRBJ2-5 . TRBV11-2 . CASSLVGGTDETQYF TGTGCCAGCAGCTTAGTAGGAGGGACCGACGAGACCCAGTACTTC
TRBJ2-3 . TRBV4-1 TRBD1 CASSPGTGGGTDTQYF TGCGCCAGCAGCCCGGGGACAGGGGGAGGCACAGATACGCAGTATTTT
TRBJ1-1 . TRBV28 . CASRGLQGDTEAFF TGTGCCAGCAGAGGCTTACAGGGAGACACTGAAGCTTTCTTT
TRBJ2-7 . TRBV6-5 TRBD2 CASRLAGSEQYF TGTGCCAGCCGACTAGCGGGAAGCGAGCAGTACTTC
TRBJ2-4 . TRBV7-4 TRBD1 CASSFDRVGTEAKNIQYF TGTGCCAGCAGCTTCGACAGGGTGGGGACCGAGGCCAAAAACATTCAGTACTTC
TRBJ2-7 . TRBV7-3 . CASSPYLSPYEQYF TGTGCCAGCAGCCCCTACCTATCACCCTACGAGCAGTACTTC
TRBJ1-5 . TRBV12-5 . CASGLPGGAQHF TGTGCTAGTGGTTTGCCGGGGGGAGCCCAGCATTTT
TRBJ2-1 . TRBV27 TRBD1 CASSLDRGVNNEQFF TGTGCCAGCAGTTTAGACAGGGGCGTTAACAATGAGCAGTTCTTC
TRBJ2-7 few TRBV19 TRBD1 CASSIVLGQFPYEQYF TGTGCCAGTAGTATAGTTCTGGGACAGTTTCCCTACGAGCAGTACTTC
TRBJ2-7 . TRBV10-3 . CAISETYSYEQYF TGTGCCATCAGTGAAACTTATTCCTACGAGCAGTACTTC
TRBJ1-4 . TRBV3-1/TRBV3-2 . CASSQRGTGEKLFF TGTGCCAGCAGCCAAAGGGGAACGGGTGAAAAACTGTTTTTT
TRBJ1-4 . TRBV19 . CASSIVGLMDEKLFF TGTGCCAGTAGTATTGTCGGACTGATGGATGAAAAACTGTTTTTT
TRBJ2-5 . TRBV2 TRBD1 CASRPGQPAETQYF TGTGCCAGCAGGCCGGGACAGCCGGCGGAGACCCAGTACTTC